What follows are 17 T cell receptor beta chains derived from one specimen sequenced in a study of blood T cell repertoires in COVID-19. Profiling relied on immunoSEQ multiplex PCR, and the TCRdb table lists in-frame clones only, not all of them. Of about 240,000 clones detected, 80% to 85% appear once; the ten largest clones hold 9.5% to 15%. Specimen: peripheral blood. The receptors shown here come from a woman in her fifties or sixties with active or convalescent COVID-19.

The chain employs TRBV5-1 and TRBJ2-3; TRBD1 matches 9 bases. The J segment lost 3 bases and the V segment lost 0 bases, leaving 2 bases of the junction unmatched. The CDR3 loop spans 15 amino acids. Germline lookup yields CDR1 SGHRS and CDR2 YFSETQ. The CDR3 sequence: CASSLAGQGTDTQYF. CDR3 nucleotide sequence: TGCGCCAGCAGCTTGGCGGGACAGGGAACAGATACGCAGTATTTT.

The CDR3 sequence is CASSTDIFSTDTQYF. The CDR3 nucleotides read TGTGCCAGCAGCACGGACATTTTTAGCACAGATACGCAGTATTTT. This sequence joins TRBV3-1 (or the pseudogene TRBV3-2) and TRBJ2-3, with D perhaps TRBD1 (5 bases). The ends were cut back, 5 bases at V and 0 bases at J, with 12 bases in the middle. This CDR3 region has 15 residues. Germline V CDR1 and CDR2: LGHDT, YNNKEL (reference sequence).

The chain employs TRBV29-1 and TRBJ2-7; TRBD1 agrees at 9 bases. Germline trimming cut 6 bases from V and 7 bases from J; bases unmatched to any gene: 10. In germline, CDR1 is SQVTM, CDR2 ANQGSEA. The CDR3 has 13 amino acids. The CDR3 nucleotides are TGCAGCGTCCTACAGGGGGCGGTGGGGGAGCAGTACTTC. Protein product: CSVLQGAVGEQYF.

This clone appeared once. The CDR3 coding sequence is TGTGCCAGCAGCGTACCCGGACTAGCGCATTACAATGAGCAGTTCTTC. Its translation: CASSVPGLAHYNEQFF. This chain connects TRBV9 to TRBJ2-1; TRBD2 matches 9 bases. Looked up from germline, CDR1 is SGDLS and CDR2 is YYNGEE. The CDR3 totals 16 residues. V shed 1 base and J 4 bases; nucleotides not matched to a gene: 6.

The chain recombines TRBV5-1 with TRBJ1-6; 11 nucleotides agree with TRBD1. The CDR3 is made up of 16 amino acids. The trim removed 5 bases at V and 9 bases at J, leaving 10 bases unmatched. The germline gives CDR1 SGHRS, CDR2 YFSETQ. CDR3 amino acids: CASRVGTGGHISPLHF. DNA for the CDR3: TGCGCCAGCAGGGTCGGGACAGGGGGTCATATTTCACCCCTCCACTTT.

V usage is TRBV18 and J usage is TRBJ2-2, with 9 bases matching TRBD1. The CDR3 extends over 14 amino acids. V dropped 4 bases and J dropped 7; count of bases not matched to a gene: 4. The V gene's germline CDR1 is KGHSH and CDR2 LQKENI. The CDR3 region is CASSRGQGVGELFF. Here the CDR3 DNA reads TGTGCCAGCTCACGGGGACAGGGAGTCGGGGAGCTGTTTTTT.

This clone appeared once. V usage is TRBV19 and J usage is TRBJ2-7; 12 positions match TRBD1. V lost 3 bases to trimming and J lost 5 bases; unmatched junction nucleotides: 11. The CDR3 length is 17 residues. Per germline, CDR1 LNHDA and CDR2 SQIVND (reference sequence). The CDR3 bases are TGTGCCAGTAGTATCTCTTCCGGGACAGGGGGCTACAACGAGCAGTACTTC. Amino acid sequence: CASSISSGTGGYNEQYF.

This rearrangement joins TRBV4-1 to TRBJ1-2; D gene uncertain. The CDR3 extends over 17 amino acids. The V end was cut by 1 base, the J end by 7 bases, with 22 bases between. Looked up from germline, CDR1 is MGHRA and CDR2 is YSYEKL. The CDR3 nucleotides are TGCGCCAGCAGCCAAGTCTTTCCGGCCCCAGGATTCCCTGGCTACACCTTC. It encodes CASSQVFPAPGFPGYTF.

Concerning this clone: Since a much larger clone is just one base distant, this may be a read error. The gene calls are TRBV5-4 and TRBJ2-3; 7 nucleotides align to TRBD2. The CDR3 extends over 15 amino acids. Germline CDR1 is SGHNT and CDR2 is YYREEE (reference sequence). The CDR3 DNA follows: TGTGCCCGCAGCTGGGGGGGGGTAAGCACAGATACGCAGTATTTT. Amino acid sequence: CARSWGGVSTDTQYF.

This clone was detected a few times. CDR3 region: CASSYVRRGHSYEQYF. Here the CDR3 DNA reads TGTGCCAGCAGTTACGTTCGCAGGGGCCACTCCTACGAGCAGTACTTC. This chain links TRBV6-6 with TRBJ2-7, with D possibly TRBD1 on 6 matching bases. This CDR3 is built from 16 residues. Trimming stripped 2 bases from V and 0 bases from J, with 14 bases between. Germline V gene lookup returns CDR1 MNHNY and CDR2 SVGAGI (reference sequence).

V and J are TRBV5-6 and TRBJ1-6, with TRBD1 identical over 8 bases. Trimming removed 4 bases from V and 8 bases from J; junction bases left unmatched: 11. The CDR3 covers 16 residues. Per the germline V gene, CDR1 is SGHDT and CDR2 is YYEEEE. The CDR3 DNA reads as TGTGCCAGCAGCCAGACCCAGGGGGCTAGGGATTCACCCCTCCACTTT. Translated, it gives CASSQTQGARDSPLHF.

The chain combines TRBV5-1 with TRBJ2-3; TRBD2 matches at 7 bases. The length of the CDR3 is 16 residues. The V gene's germline CDR1 is SGHRS and CDR2 YFSETQ. Germline trimming cut 0 bases from V and 2 bases from J; bases unmatched to any gene: 6. DNA of the CDR3: TGCGCCAGCAGCTTGGGGCTAGCGGCAAACACAGATACGCAGTATTTT. Translation gives CASSLGLAANTDTQYF. The full variable domain, in which reference TRBV5-1 and TRBJ2-3 provide the parts outside the CDR3, is KAGVTQTPRYLIKTRGQQVTLSCSPISGHRSVSWYQQTPGQGLQFLFEYFSETQRNKGNFPGRFSGRQFSNSRSEMNVSTLELGDSALYLCASSLGLAANTDTQYFGPGTRLTVL.

V gene TRBV2 combines with J gene TRBJ1-6; D unresolved. The CDR3 consists of 14 residues. Per germline, CDR1 SNHLY and CDR2 FYNNEI. With 0 bases removed from V and 9 bases from J, the gap between germline ends came to 9 bases. The CDR3: CASSEARTGSPLHF. The CDR3 DNA sequence: TGTGCCAGCAGTGAAGCCCGCACGGGTTCACCCCTCCACTTT.

V gene TRBV7-9 combines with J gene TRBJ1-6; maybe TRBD1 (5 bases). The CDR3 has 16 amino acids. Germline CDR1 SEHNR, CDR2 FQNEAQ (reference sequence). Trimming left V 4 bases short and J 2 bases short, with 12 bases between. CDR3 DNA sequence: TGTGCCAGCAGCTCAAGGGGTACTGCCTATAATTCACCCCTCCACTTT. This translates into CASSSRGTAYNSPLHF.

This clone has just one count. The chain couples TRBV15 to TRBJ1-1, with a tentative D call TRBD1 (6 bases). The CDR3 consists of 16 residues. Germline V gives CDR1 LNHNV, CDR2 YYDKDF (reference sequence). The V end lost 1 base, the J end lost 0 bases, and 12 bases lay between the germline ends. The CDR3 nucleotides read TGTGCCACCAGCAGAGTAGGGGCAGGGGTGAACACTGAAGCTTTCTTT. It codes for CATSRVGAGVNTEAFF.

The chain links TRBV2 to TRBJ2-3; a possible D gene is TRBD2 (5 bases). V dropped 4 bases and J dropped 2 bases, with 13 bases sitting between them. Germline V lookup: CDR1 SNHLY, CDR2 FYNNEI. The CDR3 length is 15 residues. The CDR3 loop reads CASSVARVPTDTQYF. CDR3 DNA: TGTGCCAGCAGTGTAGCGAGGGTTCCCACAGATACGCAGTATTTT.

The genes are TRBV7-8 and TRBJ1-1, with D possibly TRBD1 on 5 matching bases. In germline, CDR1 is SGHVS, CDR2 FQNEAQ. CDR3 size: 15 residues. The ends were cut back, 5 bases at V and 2 bases at J, with 15 bases in the middle. The CDR3 spells CASSPLGPINTEAFF. The DNA for the CDR3 is TGTGCCAGCAGCCCCTTGGGGCCGATAAACACTGAAGCTTTCTTT.